The entry that follows covers one TCR beta chain sequence. Its antigen remains unidentified. This CDR3 is 17 amino acids long. Germline-derived CDR1 and CDR2 are MNHEY and SMNVEV (reference sequence). Trimming cost V 0 bases and J 0 bases, with 12 bases left between them. PCR used 60 Vbeta primers and 13 Jbeta primers. The method was immunoSEQ multiplex PCR; TCRdb's version includes in-frame clones alone and lacks a portion of them. The data show about 200,000 clones, with 65% to 80% seen just once and approximately 0.22% held by the top ten. The data stem from a study of cytomegalovirus exposure and HLA in healthy donors. Study conclusions and caveats: Data from an earlier analysis indicated that most TCR beta V segments were productive either about 90% or about 30% of the time. Listed as cytomegalovirus-associated were approximately 160 TCR beta chains.

The clonotype was recovered from a girl aged 2 to 9 in good health and CMV-seronegative. What was sequenced was PBMCs. The V and J genes are TRBV27 and TRBJ2-1, with D possibly matching TRBD1 (7 bases). CDR3 sequence (DNA): TGTGCCAGCAGTTTATCGGCAGGGGGGAGCTCCTACAATGAGCAGTTCTTC. It translates to CASSLSAGGSSYNEQFF.